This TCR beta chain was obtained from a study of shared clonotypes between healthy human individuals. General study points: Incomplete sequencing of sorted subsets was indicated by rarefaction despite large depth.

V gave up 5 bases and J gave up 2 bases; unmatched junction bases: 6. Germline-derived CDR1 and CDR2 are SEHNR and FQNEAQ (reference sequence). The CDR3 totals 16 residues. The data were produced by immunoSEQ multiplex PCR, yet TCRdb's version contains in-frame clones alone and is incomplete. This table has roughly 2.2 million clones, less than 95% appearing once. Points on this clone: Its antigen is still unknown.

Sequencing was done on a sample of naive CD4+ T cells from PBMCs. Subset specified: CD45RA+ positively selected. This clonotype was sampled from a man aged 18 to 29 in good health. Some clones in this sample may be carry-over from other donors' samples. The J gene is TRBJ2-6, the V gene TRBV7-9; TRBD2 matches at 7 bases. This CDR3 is CASSPRGGTGANVLTF. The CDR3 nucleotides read TGTGCCAGCAGCCCCCGGGGAGGGACTGGGGCCAACGTCCTGACTTTC.